This T cell receptor (beta chain) was captured in a study of shared clonotypes between healthy human individuals. Study-level results: Naive subsets usually exceeded memory subsets in estimated richness. A small donor pool kept down the genetic and exposure-history diversity that was represented. Generation of non-shared clonotypes was less probable than generation of clonotypes shared by all four donors.

Germline V gene sequence: CDR1 MNHEY, CDR2 SVGAGI. Between the trimmed V and J ends, which lost 5 bases and 5 bases, there was a span of 12 bases. The length of the CDR3 is 13 residues. A word on this clone: The antigen remains unidentified.

Libraries were prepared by immunoSEQ multiplex PCR; TCRdb keeps only in-frame clonotypes and omits some of them. This table has 780,000 or so clones, 72% appearing once. The sample consisted of memory CD4+ T cells sorted from blood. Subset: CD45RA-negative fraction. The V and J genes are TRBV6-5 and TRBJ1-1; D not certain. The sequence derives from a woman in her twenties or thirties in good health. Written as DNA, the CDR3 is TGTGCCAGCAGTCCGGACCGGCGGACTGAAGCTTTCTTT. This translates into CASSPDRRTEAFF.